Shown below are 12 T cell receptor beta chains from a single sample sequenced in a study of T cell clones after liver transplantation. Assay used: immunoSEQ multiplex PCR; TCRdb lists only in-frame clones, some missing. The sample carries 70,000 or so clones, 85% to 95% recorded once. Sequencing was performed on CD4+ T cells from blood, taken around 27 months after liver transplant. These receptors were collected from a human patient who received a liver transplant. Among the T cells, some may be from the graft donor.

The chain couples TRBV6-1 to TRBJ2-3; 10 nucleotides agree with TRBD1. The CDR3 has 15 residues. Unmatched junction bases numbered 7, after V lost 5 bases and J lost 5 bases. In germline, CDR1 is MNHNS, CDR2 SASEGT. For the CDR3, the DNA is TGTGCCAGCAGTTCACGACAGGGGGCGAAAGATACGCAGTATTTT. It translates to CASSSRQGAKDTQYF.

This sequence joins TRBV13 and TRBJ2-6; D is unclear. Trimming took 4 bases from V and 1 from J, leaving 5 bases between them. The CDR3 is made up of 14 amino acids. CDR1 PRHDT and CDR2 FYEKMQ come from the germline V gene (reference sequence). The CDR3 bases are TGTGCCAGCAGCTATAATTCTGGGGCCAACGTCCTGACTTTC. Translated: CASSYNSGANVLTF.

The genes are TRBV7-2 and TRBJ2-3, with 15 bases lining up with TRBD2. The germline CDR1 and CDR2 sequences are SGHTA and FQGNSA. The CDR3 runs to 17 residues. V shed 4 bases and J 4 bases; nucleotides not matched to a gene: 6. The CDR3 is CASSYGTSGRPPDTQYF. The CDR3 region has the DNA TGTGCCAGCAGCTACGGGACTAGCGGGAGGCCCCCAGATACGCAGTATTTT.

This clone appeared once. V usage is TRBV9 and J usage is TRBJ1-6; TRBD1 might be the D (5 bases). CDR1 is SGDLS and CDR2 is YYNGEE in the germline V gene. V was cut by 2 bases and J by 11 bases, with 17 bases left in between. The CDR3 has 15 amino acids. Written as DNA, the CDR3 is TGTGCCAGCAGCGTGTCTTGGGGGTCATGGGCACCCCTCCACTTT. Amino acid sequence: CASSVSWGSWAPLHF.

The chain couples TRBV7-3 to TRBJ1-1, with a weak D call TRBD1 (6 bases). Trimming cost V 0 bases and J 1 base, with 12 bases left between them. This CDR3 spans 16 amino acids. Germline CDR1 is SGHTA and CDR2 is FQGTGA. The CDR3 DNA is TGTGCCAGCAGCTTAACCCTCGCGACAGGGAACACTGAAGCTTTCTTT. Its translation: CASSLTLATGNTEAFF.

The J gene is TRBJ2-7, the V gene TRBV9; a possible D gene is TRBD1 (8 bases). The CDR3 has 15 amino acids. The germline V gene encodes CDR1 SGDLS and CDR2 YYNGEE. Deletions cut 4 bases from V and 2 bases from J, with 16 bases between. In DNA form, the CDR3 reads TGTGCCAGCAGCAAAGGGGGGGACAGGACCTACGAGCAGTACTTC. Its translation: CASSKGGDRTYEQYF.

The CDR3 spells CASSVGLAGGPGDEQYF. The CDR3, as DNA: TGTGCCAGCAGCGTAGGCCTAGCGGGAGGGCCGGGGGACGAGCAGTACTTC. The chain has TRBV9 and TRBJ2-7; 12 bases agree with TRBD2. This CDR3 region has 17 residues. Germline CDR1 and CDR2: SGDLS and YYNGEE. The V gene end was trimmed by 0 bases and the J gene end by 5 bases; junction bases not matched to a gene: 9.

This clone showed up just a few times. This chain links TRBV5-6 with TRBJ1-2, with D hard to call. The CDR3 length is 14 residues. The germline V gene encodes CDR1 SGHDT and CDR2 YYEEEE. V was trimmed by 1 base and J by 2 bases, leaving 9 bases between them. CDR3 DNA sequence: TGTGCCAGCAGCTTGAGTCGCCCGAACTATGGCTACACCTTC. Protein sequence: CASSLSRPNYGYTF.

The chain employs TRBV6-5 and TRBJ1-5; D remains ambiguous. CDR1 is MNHEY and CDR2 is SVGAGI in the germline V gene. The CDR3 covers 14 residues. With 2 bases removed from V and 3 bases from J, the gap between germline ends came to 8 bases. CDR3 residues: CASSYRFSNQPQHF. For the CDR3, the DNA is TGTGCCAGCAGTTACCGATTTTCCAATCAGCCCCAGCATTTT.

This rearrangement joins TRBV27 to TRBJ2-2, with D possibly matching TRBD1 (5 bases). The CDR3 totals 15 residues. CDR1 MNHEY and CDR2 SMNVEV come from the germline V gene (reference sequence). Trimming removed 3 bases from V and 4 bases from J, with 12 bases in between. The CDR3 DNA follows: TGTGCCAGCAGTTTTCAGCCCAGGGCCACCGGGGAGCTGTTTTTT. Translating it yields CASSFQPRATGELFF.

This clone was seen a few times. The chain joins TRBV7-2 to TRBJ1-1; no reliable D call. CDR1 SGHTA and CDR2 FQGNSA come from the germline V gene. The CDR3 is made up of 14 amino acids. V lost 4 bases, J lost 6 bases, and 15 bases lay in between. The CDR3 sequence is CASSSRVPVAEAFF. CDR3 in DNA: TGTGCCAGCAGCTCGAGGGTCCCCGTGGCTGAAGCTTTCTTT.

CDR3 loop: CASSGPSGSYNEQFF. The CDR3 DNA is TGCGCCAGCAGCGGTCCTAGCGGGAGTTACAATGAGCAGTTCTTC. The J gene is TRBJ2-1, the V gene TRBV5-1, with TRBD2 identical over 10 bases. V gave up 4 bases and J gave up 4 bases; unmatched junction bases: 5. Germline assignment: CDR1 SGHRS and CDR2 YFSETQ. CDR3 length: 15 amino acids.